Reported below is one T cell receptor (beta chain). Its specificity is unknown. These data come from a study of a mutant IDH1 vaccine in newly diagnosed glioma. The overall study: Eight vaccinations reached patients in weeks 1, 3, 5, 7, 11, 15, 19 and 23. Vaccine administration was initiated 4-6 weeks following radiotherapy alone, or with temozolomide cycles. Of treated patients, about 60% were men and approximately 40% women, averaging roughly 37 years.

The CDR3 sequence is 16 residues long. In germline, CDR1 is MDHEN, CDR2 SYDVKM. V was clipped by 6 bases and J by 4 bases; unmatched bases: 10. Data came from immunoSEQ multiplex PCR; TCRdb stores just in-frame clones and leaves some out. The data show about 62,000 clones, with roughly 90% seen just once and 1.5% to 2.5% held by the top ten. The time point is: week 11, during vaccination. Topical imiquimod was applied with each vaccine dose, which held 300 ug of mutant IDH1 20-mer peptide. The origin of this receptor is a man in his forties with glioma. The chain employs TRBV28 and TRBJ2-2; TRBD1 agrees at 8 bases. Material: PBMCs, obtained from a glioma patient whose treatment included an IDH1 peptide vaccine. The CDR3: CASSLPDRGVTGELFF. In DNA, the CDR3 is TGTGCCAGCAGCCTTCCCGACAGGGGCGTCACCGGGGAGCTGTTTTTT. The full variable domain, rest sourced from reference TRBV28 and TRBJ2-2, is DVKVTQSSRYLVKRTGEKVFLECVQDMDHENMFWYRQDPGLGLRLIYFSYDVKMKEKGDIPEGYSVSREKKERFSLILESASTNQTSMYLCASSLPDRGVTGELFFGEGSRLTVL.